Following are 6 T cell receptor beta chains from one sample sequenced in a study of blood T cells in healthy people across ages (dated by TCRdb to the mid-2010s). Library generation was performed with 5' RACE. The instrument was an Illumina HiSeq 2500. A second PCR of roughly 6 to 11 cycles was run with a J-beta primer mix and a sample-barcoded 5' primer. TCRdb redid the processing of the public reads, applying fastp at Q25 and MiXCR, and retained in-frame beta chains. Here each entry gathers all rows of one CDR3 protein and keeps the most common genes and DNA. The sample contains 890,000 or so distinct CDR3 sequences, approximately 67% of them found a single time. 28% of the sample lies in the top ten. The sample comprised blood. Receptors originate from a man aged 25-40 years in good health.

This chain links TRBV7-2 with TRBJ1-4, with TRBD1 matching 7 bases. Germline V CDR1 and CDR2: SGHTA, FQGNSA. Trimming removed 4 bases from V and 13 bases from J; junction bases left unmatched: 9. The CDR3 covers 13 residues. This CDR3 reads CASSCDRAELLFF. In DNA, the CDR3 is TGTGCCAGCAGCTGCGACAGGGCTGAGTTACTGTTTTTT.

On this clonotype: Its ends do not fully match the called genes, so a read error is possible. The chain has TRBV7-2 and TRBJ2-1; perhaps D is TRBD1 or TRBD2 (6 bases each). From germline, CDR1 is SGHTA and CDR2 FQGNSA. The CDR3 loop spans 12 amino acids. CDR3 amino acids: CASSLGGVGQFF. The DNA for the CDR3 is TGTGCTAGCAGCTTGGGGGGCGTTGGGCAGTTCTTC.

The chain combines TRBV6-5 with TRBJ1-2, with a possible D match to TRBD1 (6 bases). CDR1 is MNHEY, CDR2 SVGAGI, per germline. V was clipped by 5 bases and J by 4 bases, with 17 bases between them. There are 15 residues in the CDR3. The CDR3 region has the DNA TGTGCCAGCAGTCCCGAGAACACAGGGCCCTATGGCTACACCTTC. It is translated as CASSPENTGPYGYTF.

There are a few counts of this clonotype. V usage is TRBV5-1 and J usage is TRBJ1-6, with D tentatively TRBD1 (6 bases). Germline-derived CDR1 and CDR2 are SGHRS and YFSETQ. This CDR3 is built from 16 residues. The V gene lost 4 bases and the J gene lost 9 bases, with 20 bases spanning the gap. CDR3 DNA sequence: TGCGCCAGCAGCATGGAAGGGGACATTATAATTTCACCCCTCCACTTT. This sequence encodes CASSMEGDIIISPLHF.

The CDR3 loop is CASSLGVAGENEQFF. CDR3 bases: TGTGCCAGCAGCTTAGGGGTAGCGGGGGAGAATGAGCAGTTCTTC. This rearrangement joins TRBV11-1 to TRBJ2-1; 9 positions agree with TRBD2. The CDR3 consists of 15 residues. Germline lookup yields CDR1 SGHAT and CDR2 FQDESV (reference sequence). The V gene end was trimmed by 1 base and the J gene end by 7 bases; junction bases not matched to a gene: 5. The full variable domain, its missing parts supplied by reference TRBV11-1 and TRBJ2-1, is EAEVAQSPRYKITEKSQAVAFWCDPISGHATLYWYRQILGQGPELLVQFQDESVVDDSQLPKDRFSAERLKGVDSTLKIQPAELGDSAMYLCASSLGVAGENEQFFGPGTRLTVL.

This clonotype was seen just once. A read error may account for a junction end that differs from germline. The rearrangement uses TRBV20-1 and TRBJ2-1; D might be TRBD1 (6 bases). The germline V gene has CDR1 DFQATT and CDR2 SNEGSKA (reference sequence). This CDR3 has 13 residues. The CDR3, as DNA: TGCGGTGCCGCCCTACAGGGTAGCAATGAGCAGTTCTTC. Amino acid sequence: CGAALQGSNEQFF.